The 17 T cell receptor beta chains below all came from one sample that was sequenced in a study of cytomegalovirus exposure and HLA in healthy donors. Some clones are missing from TCRdb's copy, which holds only in-frame ones; the method was immunoSEQ multiplex PCR. The data show around 63,000 clones, around 89% seen once. The sample comprised PBMCs. These receptors were taken from a woman under 30 in good health and CMV-seronegative.

The V call is TRBV21-1, the J call TRBJ1-5; the D call TRBD1 from the table was never checked on the DNA. TRBV21-1 is a known pseudogene. The length of the CDR3 is 17 residues. The CDR3 loop is CASSKVGQKFFNQPQHF. In nucleotides, the CDR3 is TGTGCCAGCAGCAAAGTGGGACAGAAGTTCTTTAATCAGCCCCAGCATTTT.

V and J are TRBV6-5 and TRBJ1-2, with 7 bases aligning to TRBD1. With 7 bases clipped from V and 4 bases from J, the junction kept 6 bases outside the gene matches. This CDR3 spans 13 amino acids. CDR1 MNHEY and CDR2 SVGAGI come from the germline V gene. The CDR3 sequence: CASTPDRFYGYTF. DNA for the CDR3: TGTGCCAGCACCCCGGACAGGTTCTATGGCTACACCTTC.

The chain is built from TRBV14 and TRBJ2-5, with a weak D call TRBD2 (6 bases). Trimming took off 5 bases at V and 1 base at J, with 11 bases between the two ends. Germline values: CDR1 SGHDN, CDR2 FVKESK. The CDR3 contains 14 residues. CDR3 region: CASSNRDFQETQYF. CDR3 bases: TGTGCCAGCAGCAACCGGGACTTCCAAGAGACCCAGTACTTC.

The table lists this clone with a count of one. The chain carries TRBV11-3 and TRBJ1-1; D call uncertain. Per the germline V gene, CDR1 is SGHNT and CDR2 is YENEEA. Between the trimmed V and J ends, which lost 1 base and 2 bases, there was a span of 5 bases. The CDR3 length is 13 residues. The CDR3 loop reads CASSLAGNTEAFF. The CDR3 nucleotides are TGTGCCAGCAGCTTAGCGGGAAACACTGAAGCTTTCTTT.

This chain joins TRBV20-1 and TRBJ2-7; D is possibly TRBD2 (5 bases). There are 11 residues in the CDR3. Germline V lookup: CDR1 DFQATT, CDR2 SNEGSKA (reference sequence). V was shortened by 4 bases and J by 4 bases, with 8 bases between the two germline ends. Here the CDR3 reads CSATRGYEQYF. The CDR3 DNA sequence: TGCAGTGCTACCCGAGGGTACGAGCAGTACTTC.

This chain joins TRBV28 and TRBJ1-5, with TRBD1 as a possible D gene (5 bases). This CDR3 is 13 amino acids long. Trimming pared 4 bases from V and 1 base from J, leaving 5 bases between. Germline assignment: CDR1 MDHEN and CDR2 SYDVKM. The CDR3: CASSWGSNQPQHF. The CDR3 coding sequence is TGTGCCAGCAGTTGGGGCAGCAATCAGCCCCAGCATTTT.

The chain uses TRBV2 and TRBJ2-7; the match to TRBD2 covers 9 bases. The CDR3 consists of 16 residues. Germline CDR1 is SNHLY and CDR2 is FYNNEI. Trimming at V came to 9 bases and at J to 3 bases, leaving 15 bases not matched to a gene. CDR3: CARFGGVAGEIYEQYF. In DNA, the CDR3 is TGTGCCAGGTTTGGGGGGGTAGCGGGAGAGATCTACGAGCAGTACTTC.

This rearrangement joins TRBV28 to TRBJ2-7; a possible D gene is TRBD1 (6 bases). Germline values: CDR1 MDHEN, CDR2 SYDVKM. The V end was cut by 4 bases, the J end by 6 bases, with 7 bases between. The CDR3 sequence is 11 residues long. The CDR3 sequence: CASSYRAEQYF. CDR3 nucleotides: TGTGCCAGCAGTTACAGGGCCGAGCAGTACTTC.

This chain joins TRBV7-2 and TRBJ2-2; weak D call: TRBD2 (6 bases). The CDR3 totals 19 residues. Germline CDR1 reads SGHTA; CDR2 reads FQGNSA. Trimming pared 2 bases from V and 0 bases from J, leaving 19 bases between. CDR3 in amino acids: CASSLLGPGGTANTGELFF. CDR3 sequence (DNA): TGTGCCAGCAGCTTACTCGGACCCGGAGGGACCGCGAACACCGGGGAGCTGTTTTTT.

This chain links TRBV6-5 with TRBJ1-2; 9 bases are a match to TRBD1. V trimming: 6 bases; J trimming: 6 bases; junction bases outside the gene matches: 11. Germline loops: CDR1 MNHEY, CDR2 SVGAGI. The CDR3 extends over 15 amino acids. The CDR3 coding sequence is TGTGCCAGCAGACCCCCGGGACAGGGTTTGGATGGCTACACCTTC. Encoded protein: CASRPPGQGLDGYTF.

This clone was found once. The V call is TRBV28, the J call TRBJ1-2; no firm D call. Between the trimmed V and J ends, which lost 7 bases and 4 bases, there was a span of 10 bases. The germline V gene has CDR1 MDHEN and CDR2 SYDVKM. This CDR3 contains 12 residues. The CDR3 spells CASTGLVYGYTF. CDR3 in DNA: TGTGCCAGCACTGGGCTTGTCTATGGCTACACCTTC.

This chain joins TRBV25-1 and TRBJ2-6; D is possibly TRBD1 (6 bases). Germline CDR1 and CDR2: MGHDK and SYGVNS. This CDR3 is built from 18 residues. V was pared by 1 base and J by 0 bases, with 13 bases between. CDR3 nucleotide sequence: TGTGCCAGCAGTGAATGGCAGACAGGCCCCTCTGGGGCCAACGTCCTGACTTTC. This codes for CASSEWQTGPSGANVLTF. The variable domain in full, with the rest retrieved from reference TRBV25-1 and TRBJ2-6, is EADIYQTPRYLVIGTGKKITLECSQTMGHDKMYWYQQDPGMELHLIHYSYGVNSTEKGDLSSESTVSRIRTEHFPLTLESARPSHTSQYLCASSEWQTGPSGANVLTFGAGSRLTVL.

The V and J genes are TRBV4-1 and TRBJ2-3; TRBD2 might be the D (7 bases). Germline V CDR1 and CDR2: MGHRA, YSYEKL. The CDR3 loop spans 16 amino acids. The V gene lost 4 bases and the J gene lost 6 bases, with 20 bases spanning the gap. Here the CDR3 DNA reads TGCGCCAGCAGCCCCCTTTGGGGGGGCAGGGCGGATACGCAGTATTTT. This translates into CASSPLWGGRADTQYF.

V is TRBV6-5 and J is TRBJ2-7; TRBD1 aligns across 8 bases. The CDR3 totals 15 residues. The V gene end was trimmed by 6 bases and the J gene end by 3 bases; junction bases not matched to a gene: 10. Germline loops: CDR1 MNHEY, CDR2 SVGAGI. In DNA form, the CDR3 reads TGTGCCAGCAGCCCGTACCGACAGGGGCTCTACGAGCAGTACTTC. This encodes CASSPYRQGLYEQYF.

The chain combines TRBV19 with TRBJ1-2; 8 bases line up with TRBD1. CDR3 length: 15 amino acids. V shed 6 bases, J shed 3 bases, and the junction held 9 bases outside the gene matches. CDR1 LNHDA and CDR2 SQIVND come from the germline V gene (reference sequence). CDR3 loop: CASRRQGPLYYGYTF. For the CDR3, the DNA is TGTGCCAGTAGACGACAGGGGCCTTTATACTATGGCTACACCTTC. Looking up the rest from reference TRBV19 and TRBJ1-2 gives the full variable domain: DGGITQSPKYLFRKEGQNVTLSCEQNLNHDAMYWYRQDPGQGLRLIYYSQIVNDFQKGDIAEGYSVSREKKESFPLTVTSAQKNPTAFYLCASRRQGPLYYGYTFGSGTRLTVV.

The chain has TRBV28 and TRBJ2-4, with D tentatively TRBD1 (6 bases). The V end was cut by 8 bases, the J end by 4 bases, with 18 bases between. In germline, CDR1 is MDHEN, CDR2 SYDVKM. The CDR3 has 15 amino acids. DNA of the CDR3: TGTGCCAGCGTGGGAGCGCGGACAGAAAAAAACATTCAGTACTTC. Protein product: CASVGARTEKNIQYF. Variable domain in full (rest from reference TRBV28 and TRBJ2-4): DVKVTQSSRYLVKRTGEKVFLECVQDMDHENMFWYRQDPGLGLRLIYFSYDVKMKEKGDIPEGYSVSREKKERFSLILESASTNQTSMYLCASVGARTEKNIQYFGAGTRLSVL.

This chain joins TRBV27 and TRBJ1-1; no clear D gene. V was trimmed by 2 bases and J by 0 bases, leaving 7 bases between them. Germline V CDR1 and CDR2: MNHEY, SMNVEV (reference sequence). The CDR3 length is 14 residues. In DNA form, the CDR3 reads TGTGCCAGCAGTTTAATATCTATGAACACTGAAGCTTTCTTT. Protein product: CASSLISMNTEAFF.